One and the same sample provided the 25 T cell receptor beta chains below, sequenced in a study of CD4 T cells in relation to SARS-CoV-2 and coronaviruses (dated by TCRdb to the early 2020s). For these receptors, no antigen is known. The library relied on the immunoSEQ multiplex PCR assay. Drawn from immuneACCESS, this table holds only the in-frame rearrangements with V and J called that TCRdb kept. Clones are partly lost; checked studies trace under half to an unresolved V gene and leave the rest unexplained. This sample holds approximately 20,000 clones; under 80% were observed only once. The top ten constitute about 17% of the sample. CD4+ T cells from unexposed donors were collected before the COVID-19 pandemic (2011-2018). After around 10 days of culture, CD4+ T cells were isolated with the EasySep CD4+ T cell isolation kit. The sample consisted of CD4+ T cells from PBMCs, cultured in vitro. All receptors come from a human donor in good health.

This chain links TRBV5-8 with TRBJ1-1; perhaps TRBD1 as D (5 bases). The ends were cut back, 0 bases at V and 6 bases at J, with 9 bases in the middle. The CDR3 extends over 13 amino acids. Looked up from germline, CDR1 is SGHTS and CDR2 is YDEGEE. CDR3 region: CASSLGQYPEAFF. The CDR3 DNA sequence: TGTGCCAGCAGCTTGGGACAGTACCCTGAAGCTTTCTTT.

The CDR3 sequence: CASTLREGRGEQYF. The CDR3 nucleotides are TGCGCCAGCACTCTGCGGGAGGGCCGTGGGGAGCAGTACTTC. V gene TRBV5-1 combines with J gene TRBJ2-7; 9 bases are shared with TRBD2. Germline V gives CDR1 SGHRS, CDR2 YFSETQ. The CDR3 covers 14 residues. V lost 6 bases and J lost 7; bases outside the gene matches: 11. Supplemented by reference TRBV5-1 and TRBJ2-7, the full variable domain reads KAGVTQTPRYLIKTRGQQVTLSCSPISGHRSVSWYQQTPGQGLQFLFEYFSETQRNKGNFPGRFSGRQFSNSRSEMNVSTLELGDSALYLCASTLREGRGEQYFGPGTRLTVT.

This clone was seen only a few times. This chain links TRBV7-2 with TRBJ1-1; D may be TRBD1 (6 bases). The V gene's germline CDR1 is SGHTA and CDR2 FQGNSA. This CDR3 contains 15 residues. V was pared by 5 bases and J by 1 base, with 14 bases between. CDR3 DNA: TGTGCCAGCAGCCAAGGCCGGACAGCGAACACTGAAGCTTTCTTT. This encodes CASSQGRTANTEAFF.

This clone came up a few times. This chain links TRBV2 with TRBJ2-1; 12 nucleotides line up with TRBD2. This CDR3 comprises 16 residues. Germline assignment: CDR1 SNHLY and CDR2 FYNNEI. Trimming removed 3 bases from V and 3 bases from J; junction bases left unmatched: 3. The CDR3 coding sequence is TGTGCCAGCAGTGAGTGGACTAGCGGGATCTACAATGAGCAGTTCTTC. It translates to CASSEWTSGIYNEQFF. The full variable domain, with the rest looked up from reference TRBV2 and TRBJ2-1, is EPEVTQTPSHQVTQMGQEVILRCVPISNHLYFYWYRQILGQKVEFLVSFYNNEISEKSEIFDDQFSVERPDGSNFTLKIRSTKLEDSAMYFCASSEWTSGIYNEQFFGPGTRLTVL.

V gene TRBV5-3 combines with J gene TRBJ2-7; D not certain. TRBV5-3 is an open reading frame whose function is uncertain. The CDR3 runs to 14 residues. Trimming took off 2 bases at V and 3 bases at J, with 12 bases between the two ends. As DNA, the CDR3 is TGTGCCAGAAGCTTCCTAGACCGAGACTACGAGCAGTACTTC. It translates to CARSFLDRDYEQYF.

This clone was found a few times. The gene calls are TRBV7-9 and TRBJ2-1; D is perhaps TRBD2 (5 bases). The V end lost 2 bases, the J end lost 2 bases, and 19 bases lay between the germline ends. Germline V gene lookup returns CDR1 SEHNR and CDR2 FQNEAQ (reference sequence). The CDR3 is made up of 18 amino acids. The CDR3: CASSLWRPGGLAYNEQFF. The CDR3 DNA sequence: TGTGCCAGCAGCTTATGGAGGCCGGGCGGGTTAGCCTACAATGAGCAGTTCTTC.

The V and J genes are TRBV24-1 and TRBJ2-7, with D unresolved. CDR1 KGHDR and CDR2 SFDVKD come from the germline V gene. The CDR3 has 11 residues. Trimming cost V 1 base and J 4 bases, with 1 base left between them. The CDR3 region is CATSDLYEQYF. CDR3 DNA: TGTGCCACCAGTGATTTATACGAGCAGTACTTC.

The chain links TRBV18 to TRBJ1-1; D gene unclear. V lost 1 base to trimming and J lost 1 base, with 7 bases between them. Germline V gene sequence: CDR1 KGHSH, CDR2 LQKENI. The CDR3 is 14 amino acids. CDR3 bases: TGTGCCAGCTCACCACAATCTGAGAACACTGAAGCTTTCTTT. Residues: CASSPQSENTEAFF.

The chain combines TRBV19 with TRBJ2-3, with 12 bases aligning to TRBD1. The junction had 9 bases not matched to a gene; V was cut back by 1 base and J by 4 bases. This CDR3 contains 18 residues. Per the germline V gene, CDR1 is LNHDA and CDR2 is SQIVND (reference sequence). Here the CDR3 DNA reads TGTGCCAGTAGTATAGGGAGACCGGGACAGGGGGCCTCAGATACGCAGTATTTT. Translating gives CASSIGRPGQGASDTQYF.

This chain connects TRBV19 to TRBJ2-7; D gene unclear. Trimming removed 1 base at V and 6 bases at J, with 10 bases between. CDR3 length: 13 residues. Per germline, CDR1 LNHDA and CDR2 SQIVND (reference sequence). CDR3 sequence (DNA): TGTGCCAGTAGTATAGTACAGAGAACCGAGCAGTACTTC. Translating gives CASSIVQRTEQYF.

The chain carries TRBV18 and TRBJ1-5; 7 bases fit TRBD1. Germline assignment: CDR1 KGHSH and CDR2 LQKENI. The V and J ends lost 8 bases and 2 bases, in that order; junction bases with no gene match: 12. The CDR3 extends over 16 amino acids. CDR3 bases: TGTGCCAGCGCGCCCCGACAGGGATCGGGCAATCAGCCCCAGCATTTT. This translates into CASAPRQGSGNQPQHF.

This clone was observed a handful of times. DNA for the CDR3: TGCGCCAGCAGCCCAGACCGGGACTCGGTGCCCTACGAGCAGTACTTC. Its protein product is CASSPDRDSVPYEQYF. This sequence joins TRBV4-1 and TRBJ2-7; a weak D match, TRBD2 (6 bases). This CDR3 comprises 16 residues. Trimming took 4 bases from V and 2 from J, leaving 18 bases between them. The germline CDR1 and CDR2 sequences are MGHRA and YSYEKL.

By its share, this clone is medium-sized (0.01 to 0.1%). The gene calls are TRBV7-9 and TRBJ2-7, with unresolved D. CDR3 length equals 14 residues. Germline-derived CDR1 and CDR2 are SEHNR and FQNEAQ (reference sequence). The germline V and J ends were trimmed by 8 bases and 1 base, with 15 bases remaining between them. As DNA, the CDR3 is TGTGCCAGCGGCCCGATAACAGATTCCTACGAGCAGTACTTC. This sequence encodes CASGPITDSYEQYF.

The chain joins TRBV10-2 to TRBJ2-7; the D call may be TRBD1 or TRBD2 (5 bases each). Trimming removed 6 bases from V and 9 bases from J, with 15 bases in between. CDR3 size: 12 residues. Germline CDR1 is WSHSY and CDR2 is SAAADI. In nucleotides, the CDR3 is TGCGCCAGCAGCCAGGGACCAGCTGTGCAGTACTTC. Residues: CASSQGPAVQYF.

CDR3 loop: CASSLTPANEKLFF. CDR3 nucleotides: TGTGCCAGCAGCTTAACGCCAGCTAATGAAAAACTGTTTTTT. The genes are TRBV9 and TRBJ1-4; D is uncertain. Germline CDR1 and CDR2: SGDLS and YYNGEE. Between the trimmed V and J ends, which lost 4 bases and 3 bases, there was a span of 10 bases. The CDR3 is 14 residues long.

The chain uses TRBV6-1 and TRBJ1-2, with D possibly matching TRBD1 (5 bases). The germline V gene has CDR1 MNHNS and CDR2 SASEGT. The CDR3 spans 15 residues. The ends were cut back, 3 bases at V and 4 bases at J, with 15 bases in the middle. The CDR3 sequence: CASSDSSQGRYGYTF. CDR3 DNA sequence: TGTGCCAGCAGTGATTCCTCGCAGGGTCGCTATGGCTACACCTTC.

This chain uses TRBV18 with TRBJ2-7; D is possibly TRBD2 (6 bases). Trimming took 2 bases from V and 4 from J, leaving 12 bases between them. Looked up from germline, CDR1 is KGHSH and CDR2 is LQKENI. CDR3 length: 14 residues. The DNA of the CDR3 is TGTGCCAGCTCACCATTGGACGGGAGTTACGAGCAGTACTTC. Translated, it gives CASSPLDGSYEQYF. Complete variable domain (other parts from reference TRBV18 and TRBJ2-7): NAGVMQNPRHLVRRRGQEARLRCSPMKGHSHVYWYRQLPEEGLKFMVYLQKENIIDESGMPKERFSAEFPKEGPSILRIQQVVRGDSAAYFCASSPLDGSYEQYFGPGTRLTVT.

This clone is a singleton in its sample. This rearrangement joins TRBV6-1 to TRBJ1-5; D is unresolved. Deletions cut 4 bases from V and 5 bases from J, with 18 bases between. This CDR3 comprises 16 residues. The germline V gene encodes CDR1 MNHNS and CDR2 SASEGT. This CDR3 is CASSVSVLEAYQPQHF. CDR3 coding DNA: TGTGCCAGCAGTGTATCAGTCCTGGAGGCCTATCAGCCCCAGCATTTT.

This clone showed up just a few times. The chain is built from TRBV30 and TRBJ2-7, with 7 positions matching TRBD1. The J segment lost 1 base and the V segment lost 0 bases, leaving 3 bases of the junction unmatched. CDR3 size: 14 residues. Germline-derived CDR1 and CDR2 are GTSNPN and SVGIG (reference sequence). The DNA for the CDR3 is TGTGCCTGGAGTGTCGACAGGGTGTCCTACGAGCAGTACTTC. Protein sequence: CAWSVDRVSYEQYF.

The chain employs TRBV30 and TRBJ1-2; D possibly corresponds to TRBD1 (5 bases). V shed 2 bases and J shed 6 bases, with 13 bases lying between them. The CDR3 sequence is 13 residues long. Germline V gene sequence: CDR1 GTSNPN, CDR2 SVGIG (reference sequence). DNA for the CDR3: TGTGCCTGGAGTCAGGGTCAGGGCCATGGCTACACCTTC. It yields the protein CAWSQGQGHGYTF.

The chain links TRBV9 to TRBJ2-3; TRBD2 aligns across 13 bases. Germline V CDR1 and CDR2: SGDLS, YYNGEE. The trim removed 3 bases at V and 2 bases at J, leaving 15 bases unmatched. The CDR3 sequence is 20 residues long. This CDR3 is CASSGHSTSGRATATDTQYF. CDR3 bases: TGTGCCAGCAGCGGCCATAGTACTAGCGGGAGGGCAACCGCCACAGATACGCAGTATTTT.

The V call is TRBV18, the J call TRBJ1-2; 10 nucleotides align to TRBD1. The germline V gene encodes CDR1 KGHSH and CDR2 LQKENI. The CDR3 contains 13 residues. V shed 6 bases, J shed 8 bases, and the junction held 6 bases outside the gene matches. This CDR3 is CASSPGTGEGYTF. The DNA of the CDR3 is TGTGCCAGCTCCCCCGGGACAGGGGAGGGCTACACCTTC. Drawing the rest from reference TRBV18 and TRBJ1-2, the complete variable domain is NAGVMQNPRHLVRRRGQEARLRCSPMKGHSHVYWYRQLPEEGLKFMVYLQKENIIDESGMPKERFSAEFPKEGPSILRIQQVVRGDSAAYFCASSPGTGEGYTFGSGTRLTVV.

V is TRBV4-1 and J is TRBJ1-3; TRBD1 agrees at 7 bases. The CDR3 length is 15 residues. Germline V gene lookup returns CDR1 MGHRA and CDR2 YSYEKL. V trimming: 3 bases; J trimming: 3 bases; junction bases outside the gene matches: 5. The CDR3 DNA is TGCGCCAGCAGCCACAACAGGGGAGGTGGAAACACCATATATTTT. Protein: CASSHNRGGGNTIYF.

The chain is built from TRBV18 and TRBJ2-3; 8 bases agree with TRBD1. The germline V gene has CDR1 KGHSH and CDR2 LQKENI. This CDR3 has 13 residues. The ends lost 3 bases at V and 6 bases at J; junction bases unmatched: 2. The CDR3 DNA sequence: TGTGCCAGCTCACCCAGGGGGCGGGATACGCAGTATTTT. This translates into CASSPRGRDTQYF.

This clone was counted a few times. The rearrangement joins TRBV6-5 to TRBJ1-1, with D unclear. This CDR3 has 11 amino acids. Germline CDR1 reads MNHEY; CDR2 reads SVGAGI. Trimming left V 6 bases short and J 11 bases short, with 13 bases between. The CDR3 region is CASRGSVRAFF. DNA of the CDR3: TGTGCCAGCAGAGGATCTGTAAGGGCTTTCTTT.